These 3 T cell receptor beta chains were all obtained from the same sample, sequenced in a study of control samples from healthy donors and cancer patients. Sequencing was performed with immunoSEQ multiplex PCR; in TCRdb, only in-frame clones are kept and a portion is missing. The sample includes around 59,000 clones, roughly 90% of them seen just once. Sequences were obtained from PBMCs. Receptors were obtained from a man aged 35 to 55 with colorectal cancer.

CDR3 amino acids: CASSRDIIPTGELFF. In DNA form, the CDR3 reads TGTGCCAGCAGTCGGGACATTATACCCACCGGGGAGCTGTTTTTT. This sequence joins TRBV6-5 and TRBJ2-2, with a weak D call TRBD1 (6 bases). Trimming took 5 bases from V and 4 from J, leaving 14 bases between them. Germline CDR1 MNHEY, CDR2 SVGAGI. The CDR3 sequence is 15 residues long.

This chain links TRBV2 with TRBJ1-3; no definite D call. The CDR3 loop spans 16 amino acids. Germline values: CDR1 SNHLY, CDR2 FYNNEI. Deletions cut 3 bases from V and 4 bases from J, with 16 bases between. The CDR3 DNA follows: TGTGCCAGCAGTGATACTAGGGTGGGGTTGGGAAACACCATATATTTT. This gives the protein CASSDTRVGLGNTIYF.

This chain's CDR3 is CASSLEYSNTEAFF. The CDR3 nucleotides read TGTGCCAGCAGCTTGGAATATAGTAACACTGAAGCTTTCTTT. This sequence joins TRBV5-4 and TRBJ1-1; D ambiguous. V lost 0 bases to trimming and J lost 2 bases, with 8 bases between them. The germline V gene has CDR1 SGHNT and CDR2 YYREEE (reference sequence). There are 14 residues in the CDR3.